The source of this T cell receptor (beta chain) is a study of CD8 T cells in ankylosing spondylitis (dated by TCRdb to about 2017). A note on the overall study: To find TCR variants linked to disease, the study profiled T cell receptor beta repertoires in ankylosing spondylitis patients and healthy donors. Peripheral blood was sampled, and synovial fluid was also collected from ankylosing spondylitis patients. The whole study cohort included over a hundred healthy donors and over 20 ankylosing spondylitis patients. Paper-wide results and their limitations: Blood from ankylosing spondylitis patients appeared to be characterized by a TCR beta motif composed of 7 to 9 highly homologous amino acid variants. The disease-linked clones had a CD8+ phenotype and were found at relatively low frequencies in peripheral blood. According to the report, matched synovial fluid samples from ankylosing spondylitis patients were significantly enriched for the disease-linked clones. Some of the motif variants had been reported before in the synovial fluid and blood of reactive arthritis patients, a finding that suggests common disease-initiation mechanisms.

This clonotype was seen at least ten times. There is no known antigen for this receptor. Per-base quality was not reported, and no clone a single base away is much larger than it. Instrument on record: Illumina HiSeq 2500. Quantitative 5'-RACE with molecular barcodes was the method used to prepare the TCR beta libraries. Per the authors' processing: Disease-linked TCR variants were identified with a new computational method built on a probabilistic model of VDJ rearrangement. The raw public data were reprocessed by TCRdb itself: fastp quality trimming at Q25, MiXCR clonotype calling, in-frame beta chains only. Each CDR3 protein appears once, grouped with its most common genes and DNA. TCRdb, rather than the study authors, made the V and J calls. Present in this sample are 200,000 to 250,000 distinct CDR3 sequences, 6% to 8% of which were seen just once. 14% of the sample is taken by the ten largest.

The germline V gene supplies CDR1 SGHTA and CDR2 FQGNSA. V ends up 1 base short and J 2 bases short, with an unmatched junction base count of 5. The CDR3 sequence holds 17 residues, the cysteine and phenylalanine included. Only the CDR3 region is kept as DNA, spanning 51 bases read in frame from base 1. This TCR was sampled from a male donor with ankylosing spondylitis. Rearrangement joined TRBV7-2 to TRBJ2-5; the junction holds 12 bases that match TRBD1. The specimen sequenced was blood, either unsorted or a sorted T cell fraction (not recorded which). CDR3 loop: CASSLGGTGGLQETQYF. The nucleotides read TGTGCCAGCAGCTTAGGGGGGACAGGGGGCCTACAAGAGACCCAGTACTTC.